This record looks at one T cell receptor beta chain sequence and its context. Generated by immunoSEQ multiplex PCR, the TCRdb table keeps only in-frame clones and is missing some. The table has roughly 23,000 clones, around 89% seen once; the top ten hold around 7%. The sample is drawn from a study of T cell changes during pregnancy in multiple sclerosis. CDR1 is SGHVS, CDR2 FNYEAQ, per germline. The V segment lost 3 bases and the J segment 4 bases; nucleotides outside the gene matches: 4. The CDR3 length is 15 residues. The sequence was obtained from a female donor with multiple sclerosis, enrolled in a pregnancy study. The sample consisted of CD8+ T cells from peripheral blood mononuclear cells, taken in the first trimester of pregnancy. This chain links TRBV7-6 with TRBJ2-1; TRBD2 matches at 9 bases. The CDR3 spells CASSLRTSVYNEQFF. DNA for the CDR3: TGTGCCAGCAGCTTGAGGACTAGCGTGTACAATGAGCAGTTCTTC.